The source of this TCR beta chain is a study of blood T cell repertoires in COVID-19. The protocol was immunoSEQ multiplex PCR, while the TCRdb copy is restricted to in-frame clones and leaves out a portion. The sample holds around 67,000 clones, around 86% seen once. Germline V gene lookup returns CDR1 SGHTA and CDR2 FQGTGA. The J segment lost 8 bases and the V segment lost 1 base, leaving 12 bases of the junction unmatched. This CDR3 contains 17 residues. This clonotype was sampled from a man between 50 and 59 years old with active COVID-19. The sample taken for sequencing was peripheral blood. J is TRBJ2-1 and V is TRBV7-3; 9 bases fit TRBD2. The CDR3, as DNA: TGTGCCAGCAGCTTAAGGGGCGGGAGGGCCAGTAACGATGAGCAGTTCTTC. Its protein product is CASSLRGGRASNDEQFF.